These T cell receptor beta chains were read from a single sample in a study of T cells expressing NK-cell markers. TCRdb re-called the 5' RACE reads; every CDR3 protein appears as one record, without DNA. Its table lists roughly 430,000 distinct CDR3 sequences. The sample comprised blood T cells: a sorted CD56 or NKG2C T cell subset, CD4+ or CD8+ T cells, or bulk PBMC T cells (not recorded which). These receptors all come from a woman aged 18 to 69 in good health. Each CDR3 is given with its conserved first and last residue.

V gene: TRBV29-1
J gene: TRBJ2-3
CDR3 protein: CSVDGGLPGRTDTQYF

V gene: TRBV11-2
J gene: TRBJ2-3
CDR3 protein: CASSLAGGVDTQYF

V gene: TRBV6-2/TRBV6-3
J gene: TRBJ2-1
CDR3 protein: CASSQWRLRENNEQFF

V gene: TRBV11-2
J gene: TRBJ1-1
CDR3 protein: CASRVHPNTEAFF

V gene: TRBV6-6
J gene: TRBJ2-3
CDR3 protein: CASTLHEDTQYF

V gene: TRBV15
J gene: TRBJ2-2
CDR3 protein: CATSTRRANTGELFF

V gene: TRBV6-2/TRBV6-3
J gene: TRBJ1-1
CDR3 protein: CASSKTESNTEAFF

V gene: TRBV12-3/TRBV12-4
J gene: TRBJ2-5
CDR3 protein: CASSSRRFQETQYF

V gene: TRBV3-1
J gene: TRBJ2-1
CDR3 protein: CASSHPRLAGGYNEQFF

V gene: TRBV7-9
J gene: TRBJ2-2
CDR3 protein: CASSLYSTGELFF

V gene: TRBV12-3/TRBV12-4
J gene: TRBJ2-1
CDR3 protein: CASGRPGLSYNEQFF

V gene: TRBV12-3/TRBV12-4
J gene: TRBJ1-1
CDR3 protein: CASSLLGSNTEAFF

V gene: TRBV12-3/TRBV12-4
J gene: TRBJ1-5
CDR3 protein: CASSPVTPGSLQPQHF

V gene: TRBV7-2
J gene: TRBJ2-3
CDR3 protein: CASIWLGVYTDTQYF

V gene: TRBV27
J gene: TRBJ2-3
CDR3 protein: CASRRDRGTDTQYF

V gene: TRBV7-8
J gene: TRBJ2-3
CDR3 protein: CASSGLPPTDTQYF

V gene: TRBV24-1
J gene: TRBJ2-1
CDR3 protein: CATSDRGTSGRNEQFF

V gene: TRBV7-8
J gene: TRBJ1-5
CDR3 protein: CASSFGPQGGSQPQHF

V gene: TRBV25-1
J gene: TRBJ2-7
CDR3 protein: CASSESGGDLYEQYF

V gene: TRBV25-1
J gene: TRBJ2-5
CDR3 protein: CVSSGQGEETQYF

V gene: TRBV19
J gene: TRBJ1-5
CDR3 protein: CASSIQDNQPQHF

V gene: TRBV24-1
J gene: TRBJ2-3
CDR3 protein: CATSDLPRGRTDTQYF

V gene: TRBV6-1
J gene: TRBJ1-4
CDR3 protein: CASKRETGNIEKLFF

V gene: TRBV2
J gene: TRBJ1-1
CDR3 protein: CASSVYRVDTEAFF

V gene: TRBV12-3/TRBV12-4
J gene: TRBJ2-7
CDR3 protein: CASRVSGGTYEQYF

V gene: TRBV7-2
J gene: TRBJ1-2
CDR3 protein: CASSLAAGLAGYTF

V gene: TRBV19
J gene: TRBJ2-5
CDR3 protein: CASSSRGMETQYF

V gene: TRBV27
J gene: TRBJ2-3
CDR3 protein: CASSSWGRGRDTQYF

V gene: TRBV7-6
J gene: TRBJ2-1
CDR3 protein: CASSLLPGTSPYNEQFF

V gene: TRBV5-1
J gene: TRBJ1-1
CDR3 protein: CASSYGQATEAFF

V gene: TRBV11-1
J gene: TRBJ2-7
CDR3 protein: CASRGLAGGYEQYF

V gene: TRBV7-9
J gene: TRBJ2-7
CDR3 protein: CASSFGLAYEQYF

V gene: TRBV4-1
J gene: TRBJ2-5
CDR3 protein: CASSGRDRKETQYF

V gene: TRBV20-1
J gene: TRBJ2-6
CDR3 protein: CSARAGTGGSGANVLTF